This TCR beta chain was captured by sequencing in a study of control samples from healthy donors and cancer patients. The CDR3 loop spans 13 amino acids. Trimming removed 4 bases from V and 10 bases from J, with 11 bases in between. Only in-frame clones appear in the TCRdb table, and some are missing; sequencing was by immunoSEQ multiplex PCR. The repertoire holds about 80,000 clones, roughly 90% seen once, with 5.5% in the top ten. This clonotype was obtained from a man in his fifties in good health. The rearrangement joins TRBV12-3 or TRBV12-4 to TRBJ1-6; perhaps TRBD1 as D (5 bases). The specimen sequenced was blood. The CDR3, as DNA: TGTGCCAGCAGTTGGGGGGTTCGATCACCCCTCCACTTT. Protein product: CASSWGVRSPLHF.